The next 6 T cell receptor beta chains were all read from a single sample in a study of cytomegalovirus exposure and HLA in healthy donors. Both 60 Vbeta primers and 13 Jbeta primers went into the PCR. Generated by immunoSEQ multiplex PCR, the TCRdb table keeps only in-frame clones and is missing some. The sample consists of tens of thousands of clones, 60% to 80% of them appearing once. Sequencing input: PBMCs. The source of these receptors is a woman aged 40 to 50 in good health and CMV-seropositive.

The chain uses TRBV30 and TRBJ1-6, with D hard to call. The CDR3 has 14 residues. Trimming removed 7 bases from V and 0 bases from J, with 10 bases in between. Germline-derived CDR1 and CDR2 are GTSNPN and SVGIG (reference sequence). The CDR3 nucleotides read TGTGCCTCCGCCGGGAACTCCTATAATTCACCCCTCCACTTT. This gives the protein CASAGNSYNSPLHF.

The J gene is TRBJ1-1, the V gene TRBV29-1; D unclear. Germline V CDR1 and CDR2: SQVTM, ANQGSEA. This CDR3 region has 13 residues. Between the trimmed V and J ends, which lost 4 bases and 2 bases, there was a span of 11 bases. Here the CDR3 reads CSVVTGINTEAFF. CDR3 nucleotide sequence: TGCAGCGTTGTAACGGGGATTAACACTGAAGCTTTCTTT.

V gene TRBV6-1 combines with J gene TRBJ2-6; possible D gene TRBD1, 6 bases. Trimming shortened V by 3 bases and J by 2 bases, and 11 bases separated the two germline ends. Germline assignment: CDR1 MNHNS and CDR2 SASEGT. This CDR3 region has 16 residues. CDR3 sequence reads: CASSDTTGTGANVLTF. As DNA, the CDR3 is TGTGCCAGCAGTGACACGACAGGAACTGGGGCCAACGTCCTGACTTTC.

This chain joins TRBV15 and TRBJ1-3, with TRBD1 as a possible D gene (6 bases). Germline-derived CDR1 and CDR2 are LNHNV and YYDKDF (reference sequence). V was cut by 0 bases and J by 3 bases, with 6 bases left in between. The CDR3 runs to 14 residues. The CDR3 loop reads CATSRDRGGNTIYF. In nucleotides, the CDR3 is TGTGCCACCAGCAGAGACAGGGGTGGAAACACCATATATTTT.

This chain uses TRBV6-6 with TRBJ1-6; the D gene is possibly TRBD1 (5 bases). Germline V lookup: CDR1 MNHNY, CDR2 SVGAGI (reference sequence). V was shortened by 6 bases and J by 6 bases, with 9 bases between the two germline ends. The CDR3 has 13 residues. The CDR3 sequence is CASSAGFNSPLHF. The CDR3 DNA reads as TGTGCCAGCAGCGCAGGGTTTAATTCACCCCTCCACTTT.

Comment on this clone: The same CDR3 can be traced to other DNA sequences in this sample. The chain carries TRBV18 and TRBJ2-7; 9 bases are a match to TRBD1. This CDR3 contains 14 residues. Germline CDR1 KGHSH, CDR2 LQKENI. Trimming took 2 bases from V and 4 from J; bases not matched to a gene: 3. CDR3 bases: TGTGCCAGCTCACCATCCGGGACAGGGTACGAGCAGTACTTC. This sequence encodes CASSPSGTGYEQYF.